This T cell receptor beta chain was recorded in a study of T cell repertoires in cytomegalovirus infection. The CDR3 runs 18 residues. The germline gives CDR1 MNHEY, CDR2 SVGAGI. Trimming pared 0 bases from V and 9 bases from J, leaving 24 bases between. TCRdb re-called the reads through MiXCR, storing one row per CDR3 protein. The profile covers around 900,000 distinct CDR3 sequences, with roughly 30% appearing a single time and over 10% taken by the ten largest. This clonotype was found a few times. Its antigen is unknown. The chain combines TRBV6-5 with TRBJ1-5, with D possibly being TRBD1 (6 bases). This specimen was cultured CD8+ T cells from PBMCs, taken from culture after CMV antigen stimulation. The receptor's source is a human donor in good health (CMV status not recorded). Some clones in this sample may be carry-over from other donors' samples. This CDR3 reads CASSYSSFFLGEGGPQHF. The CDR3 nucleotides read TGTGCCAGCAGTTACTCTTCCTTCTTCTTGGGGGAAGGGGGGCCCCAGCATTTT.